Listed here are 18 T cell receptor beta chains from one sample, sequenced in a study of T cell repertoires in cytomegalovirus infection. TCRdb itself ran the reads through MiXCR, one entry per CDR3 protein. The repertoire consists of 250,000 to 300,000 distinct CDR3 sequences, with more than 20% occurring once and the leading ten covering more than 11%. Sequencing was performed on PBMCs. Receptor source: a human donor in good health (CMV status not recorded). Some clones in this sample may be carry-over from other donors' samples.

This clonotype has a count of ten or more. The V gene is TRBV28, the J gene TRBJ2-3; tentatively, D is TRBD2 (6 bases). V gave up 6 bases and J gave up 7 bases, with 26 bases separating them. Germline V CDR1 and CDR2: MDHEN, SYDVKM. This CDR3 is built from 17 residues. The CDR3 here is CASSYGALGGARYTQYF. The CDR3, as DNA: TGTGCCAGCAGCTACGGGGCCCTTGGAGGGGCCAGGTATACGCAGTATTTT.

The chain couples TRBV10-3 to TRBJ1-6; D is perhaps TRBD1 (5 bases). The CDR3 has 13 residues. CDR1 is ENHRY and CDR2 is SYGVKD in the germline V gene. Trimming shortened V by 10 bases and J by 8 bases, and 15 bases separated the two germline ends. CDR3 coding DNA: TGTGCCACCCTAGGGACCGGGGATTCACCCCTCCACTTT. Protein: CATLGTGDSPLHF.

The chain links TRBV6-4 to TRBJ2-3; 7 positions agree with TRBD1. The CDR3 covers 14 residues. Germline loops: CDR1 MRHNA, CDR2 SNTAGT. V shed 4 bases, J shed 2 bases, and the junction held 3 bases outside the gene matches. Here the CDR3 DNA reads TGTGCCAGCAGTGCGACAGGGTTCACAGATACGCAGTATTTT. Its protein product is CASSATGFTDTQYF.

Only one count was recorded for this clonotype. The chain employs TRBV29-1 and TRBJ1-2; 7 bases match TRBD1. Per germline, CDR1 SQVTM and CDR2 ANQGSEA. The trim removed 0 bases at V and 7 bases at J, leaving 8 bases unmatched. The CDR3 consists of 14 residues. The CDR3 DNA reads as TGCAGCGTTGAAGAGGCGGGACAGATACGTGGCTACACCTTC. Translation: CSVEEAGQIRGYTF.

The CDR3 DNA reads TGCAGTGCTAGAGACCCGGGTATGAACACTGAAGCTTTCTTT. Translation: CSARDPGMNTEAFF. The chain links TRBV20-1 to TRBJ1-1; no clear D gene. With 0 bases removed from V and 0 bases from J, the gap between germline ends came to 8 bases. In germline, CDR1 is DFQATT, CDR2 SNEGSKA (reference sequence). CDR3 length: 14 residues.

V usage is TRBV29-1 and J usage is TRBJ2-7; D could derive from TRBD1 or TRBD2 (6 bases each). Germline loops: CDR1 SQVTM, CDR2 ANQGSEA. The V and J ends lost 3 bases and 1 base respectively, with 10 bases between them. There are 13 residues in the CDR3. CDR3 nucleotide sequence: TGCAGCGTTGACGGGGGCCGGTCCTACGAGCAGTACTTC. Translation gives CSVDGGRSYEQYF.

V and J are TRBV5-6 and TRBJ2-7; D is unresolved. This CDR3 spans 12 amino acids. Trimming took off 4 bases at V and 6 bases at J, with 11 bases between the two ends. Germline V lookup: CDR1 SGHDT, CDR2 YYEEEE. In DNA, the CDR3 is TGTGCCAGCAGCGCCTCCTTTCTCGAGCAGTACTTC. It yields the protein CASSASFLEQYF.

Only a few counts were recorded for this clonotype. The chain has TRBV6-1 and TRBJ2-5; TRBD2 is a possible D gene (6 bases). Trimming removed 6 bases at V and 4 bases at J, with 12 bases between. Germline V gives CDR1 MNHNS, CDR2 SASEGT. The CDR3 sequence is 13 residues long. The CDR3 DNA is TGTGCCAGCAGACCCCCGGGGGTAGAGACCCAGTACTTC. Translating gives CASRPPGVETQYF.

In DNA form, the CDR3 reads TGTGCCATCAAGGAGAGTTATGCCAAAAACATTCAGTACTTC. It encodes CAIKESYAKNIQYF. This chain connects TRBV10-3 to TRBJ2-4; D gene uncertain. The ends were cut back, 7 bases at V and 1 base at J, with 11 bases in the middle. Per the germline V gene, CDR1 is ENHRY and CDR2 is SYGVKD. This CDR3 has 14 residues.

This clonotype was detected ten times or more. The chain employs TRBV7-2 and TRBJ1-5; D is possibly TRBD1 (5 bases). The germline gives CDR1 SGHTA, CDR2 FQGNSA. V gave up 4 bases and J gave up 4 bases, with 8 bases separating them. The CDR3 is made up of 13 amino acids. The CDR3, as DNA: TGTGCCAGCAGCTCAACAGGAAATCAGCCCCAGCATTTT. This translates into CASSSTGNQPQHF.

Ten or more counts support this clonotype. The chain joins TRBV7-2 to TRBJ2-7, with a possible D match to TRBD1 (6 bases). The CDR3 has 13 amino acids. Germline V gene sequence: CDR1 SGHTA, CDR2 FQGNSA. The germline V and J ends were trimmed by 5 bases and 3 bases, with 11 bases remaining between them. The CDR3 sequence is CASSALGGYEQYV. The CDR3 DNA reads TGTGCCAGCAGCGCCTTAGGGGGCTACGAGCAGTACGTC.

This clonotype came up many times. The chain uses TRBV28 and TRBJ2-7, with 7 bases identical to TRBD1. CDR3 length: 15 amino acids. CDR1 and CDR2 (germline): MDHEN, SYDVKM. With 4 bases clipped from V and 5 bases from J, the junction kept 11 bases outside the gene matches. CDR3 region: CASSSGTDYVDEQYF. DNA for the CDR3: TGTGCCAGCAGTTCTGGGACAGACTACGTGGACGAGCAGTACTTC. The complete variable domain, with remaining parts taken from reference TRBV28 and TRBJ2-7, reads DVKVTQSSRYLVKRTGEKVFLECVQDMDHENMFWYRQDPGLGLRLIYFSYDVKMKEKGDIPEGYSVSREKKERFSLILESASTNQTSMYLCASSSGTDYVDEQYFGPGTRLTVT.

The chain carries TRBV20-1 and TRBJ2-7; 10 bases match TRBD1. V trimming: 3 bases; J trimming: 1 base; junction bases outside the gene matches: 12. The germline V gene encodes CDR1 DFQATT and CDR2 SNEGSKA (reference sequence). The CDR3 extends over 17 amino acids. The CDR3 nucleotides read TGCAGTGCTAGCAAGCTCCCGGGGACAGGGGCATCCTACGAGCAGTACTTC. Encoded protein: CSASKLPGTGASYEQYF.

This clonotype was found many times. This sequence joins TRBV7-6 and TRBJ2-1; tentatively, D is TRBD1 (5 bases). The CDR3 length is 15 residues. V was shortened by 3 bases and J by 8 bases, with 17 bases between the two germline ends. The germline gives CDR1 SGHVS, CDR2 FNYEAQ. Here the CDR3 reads CASSLGQGHRDEQFF. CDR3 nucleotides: TGTGCCAGCAGCTTGGGGCAGGGCCATCGGGATGAGCAGTTCTTC. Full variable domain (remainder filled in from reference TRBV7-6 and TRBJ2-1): GAGVSQSPRYKVTKRGQDVALRCDPISGHVSLYWYRQALGQGPEFLTYFNYEAQQDKSGLPNDRFSAERPEGSISTLTIQRTEQRDSAMYRCASSLGQGHRDEQFFGPGTRLTVL.

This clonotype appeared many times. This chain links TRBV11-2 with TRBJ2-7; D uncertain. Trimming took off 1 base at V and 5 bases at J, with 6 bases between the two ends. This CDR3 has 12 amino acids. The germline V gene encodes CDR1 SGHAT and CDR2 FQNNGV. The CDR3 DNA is TGTGCCAGCAGCTTAGGGGGAAACGAGCAGTACGTC. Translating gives CASSLGGNEQYV.

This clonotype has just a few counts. CDR3 region: CASSFVPLDEQFF. CDR3 nucleotide sequence: TGTGCCAGCAGCTTTGTTCCCCTCGATGAGCAGTTCTTC. The chain joins TRBV5-4 to TRBJ2-1; D is uncertain. CDR1 and CDR2 (germline): SGHNT, YYREEE (reference sequence). V was trimmed by 2 bases and J by 8 bases, leaving 11 bases between them. The CDR3 has 13 residues. Variable domain in full (rest from reference TRBV5-4 and TRBJ2-1): ETGVTQSPTHLIKTRGQQVTLRCSSQSGHNTVSWYQQALGQGPQFIFQYYREEENGRGNFPPRFSGLQFPNYSSELNVNALELDDSALYLCASSFVPLDEQFFGPGTRLTVL.

The CDR3 here is CASSLTPRTGSVNEQFF. The DNA for the CDR3 is TGTGCCAGCAGCTTAACCCCAAGGACAGGTTCTGTCAATGAGCAGTTCTTC. This chain joins TRBV11-1 and TRBJ2-1; 7 bases agree with TRBD1. Germline CDR1 and CDR2: SGHAT and FQDESV (reference sequence). The CDR3 totals 17 residues. The V segment lost 2 bases and the J segment 6 bases; nucleotides outside the gene matches: 13.

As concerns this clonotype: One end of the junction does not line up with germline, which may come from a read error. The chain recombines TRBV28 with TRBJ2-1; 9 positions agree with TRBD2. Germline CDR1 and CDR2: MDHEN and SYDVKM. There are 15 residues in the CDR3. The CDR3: CASSFSGTSYDEQFF. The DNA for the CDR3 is TGTGCCAGCAGTTTTTCCGGGACTAGCTACGATGAGCAGTTCTTC.